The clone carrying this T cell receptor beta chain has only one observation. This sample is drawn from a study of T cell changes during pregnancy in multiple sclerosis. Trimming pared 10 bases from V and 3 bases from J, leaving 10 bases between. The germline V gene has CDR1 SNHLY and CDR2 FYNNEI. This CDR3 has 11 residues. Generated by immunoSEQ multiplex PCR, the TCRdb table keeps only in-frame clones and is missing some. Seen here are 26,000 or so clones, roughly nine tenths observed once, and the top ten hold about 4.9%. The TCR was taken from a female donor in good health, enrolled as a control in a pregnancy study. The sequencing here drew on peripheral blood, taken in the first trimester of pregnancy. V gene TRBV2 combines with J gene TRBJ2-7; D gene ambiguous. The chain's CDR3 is CAIRVLYEQYF. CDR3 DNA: TGTGCCATCCGGGTCCTCTACGAGCAGTACTTC.